Below, 14 T cell receptor beta chains from the same sample are listed, as sequenced in a study of blood T cell repertoires in COVID-19. Data came from immunoSEQ multiplex PCR; TCRdb stores just in-frame clones and leaves some out. Among tens of thousands of clones listed, about 83% were seen once. Sequencing was carried out using peripheral blood. These receptors were taken from a human donor with active COVID-19. The donor label of this sample is uncertain.

The V and J genes are TRBV7-8 and TRBJ2-5; 10 bases are a match to TRBD2. Germline CDR1 SGHVS, CDR2 FQNEAQ. This CDR3 has 14 amino acids. After removal of 5 bases from V and 3 bases from J, the junction contained 3 bases not matched to a gene. CDR3 residues: CASSPTSGEETQYF. The CDR3, as DNA: TGTGCCAGCAGCCCCACTAGCGGGGAAGAGACCCAGTACTTC.

The rearrangement uses TRBV27 and TRBJ2-1, with 14 bases lining up with TRBD2. CDR3 length equals 14 residues. The V and J ends lost 10 bases and 9 bases, in that order; junction bases with no gene match: 8. Looked up from germline, CDR1 is MNHEY and CDR2 is SMNVEV (reference sequence). CDR3: CATLGLAGEGEQFF. The CDR3 coding sequence is TGTGCCACCCTGGGACTAGCGGGAGAGGGTGAGCAGTTCTTC.

J is TRBJ1-3 and V is TRBV6-4; D is uncertain. The CDR3 sequence is 19 residues long. With 6 bases removed from V and 0 bases from J, the gap between germline ends came to 24 bases. From germline, CDR1 is MRHNA and CDR2 SNTAGT. CDR3 residues: CASSPTRKPDRSSGNTIYF. CDR3 DNA sequence: TGTGCCAGCAGCCCCACGAGGAAACCTGACCGAAGCTCTGGAAACACCATATATTTT.

The rearrangement links TRBV28 to TRBJ1-4, with D maybe TRBD1 (5 bases). CDR1 and CDR2 from the germline V gene are MDHEN and SYDVKM. V was trimmed by 7 bases and J by 3 bases, leaving 9 bases between them. The CDR3 consists of 13 residues. In nucleotides, the CDR3 is TGTGCCAGCACCACGGGGGCTAATGAAAAACTGTTTTTT. It is translated as CASTTGANEKLFF.

The V call is TRBV4-3, the J call TRBJ2-7; 11 bases are a match to TRBD2. The ends lost 0 bases at V and 6 bases at J; junction bases unmatched: 1. This CDR3 region has 14 residues. Germline-derived CDR1 and CDR2 are LGHNA and YSLEER. CDR3 nucleotide sequence: TGCGCCAGCAGCCAAGATAGCGGGGGGGGCGAGCAGTACTTC. Translating gives CASSQDSGGGEQYF.

J is TRBJ2-3 and V is TRBV7-3, with 11 bases identical to TRBD2. CDR1 and CDR2 from the germline V gene are SGHTA and FQGTGA. CDR3 length: 16 residues. V lost 1 base to trimming and J lost 3 bases; unmatched junction nucleotides: 3. The DNA of the CDR3 is TGTGCCAGCAGCTTAATGTCTAGCGGGGGGACAGATACGCAGTATTTT. Its translation: CASSLMSSGGTDTQYF.

The chain recombines TRBV18 with TRBJ1-6; 9 bases align to TRBD1. The CDR3 covers 15 residues. J was trimmed by 7 bases and V by 6 bases; bases with no gene match: 7. Germline V gives CDR1 KGHSH, CDR2 LQKENI. CDR3 loop: CASSEQGAGNSPLHF. The CDR3 coding sequence is TGTGCCAGCTCTGAACAGGGGGCAGGCAATTCACCCCTCCACTTT.

The chain carries TRBV6-5 and TRBJ1-3; the D is unclear. CDR1 and CDR2 (germline): MNHEY, SVGAGI. The CDR3 extends over 13 amino acids. The ends were cut back, 6 bases at V and 4 bases at J, with 10 bases in the middle. CDR3 protein: CASSRDIGNTIYF. Written as DNA, the CDR3 is TGTGCCAGCAGCCGGGATATAGGAAACACCATATATTTT.

The chain is built from TRBV14 and TRBJ2-7; 10 nucleotides match TRBD1. The CDR3 sequence is 19 residues long. After removal of 1 base from V and 6 bases from J, the junction contained 18 bases not matched to a gene. The germline gives CDR1 SGHDN, CDR2 FVKESK. CDR3 nucleotides: TGTGCCAGCAGCCAAGGATTTCAACCCGGGACAGGGGTCTGGGGCGAGCAGTACTTC. Translation: CASSQGFQPGTGVWGEQYF.

This chain links TRBV2 with TRBJ2-3; TRBD1 agrees at 10 bases. The CDR3 has 15 residues. From germline, CDR1 is SNHLY and CDR2 FYNNEI. V gave up 5 bases and J gave up 1 base; unmatched junction bases: 3. The CDR3: CASSIGTGGTDTQYF. The CDR3, as DNA: TGTGCCAGCAGTATCGGGACAGGGGGCACAGATACGCAGTATTTT.

The CDR3 loop reads CASSLSIGDSPDTGELFF. The CDR3 DNA reads TGTGCCAGCAGTTTATCGATAGGCGACAGTCCGGACACCGGGGAGCTGTTTTTT. The rearrangement uses TRBV27 and TRBJ2-2, with a tentative D call TRBD1 (5 bases). CDR1 is MNHEY, CDR2 SMNVEV, per germline (reference sequence). Trimming removed 0 bases at V and 3 bases at J, with 17 bases between. The CDR3 spans 18 residues.

The chain has TRBV7-3 and TRBJ2-1, with D uncertain. The CDR3 is 15 residues long. V was shortened by 5 bases and J by 0 bases, with 11 bases between the two germline ends. In germline, CDR1 is SGHTA, CDR2 FQGTGA. The CDR3 nucleotides are TGTGCCAGCAGCCCCCGACACAGCTCCTACAATGAGCAGTTCTTC. Translated: CASSPRHSSYNEQFF. Drawing the rest from reference TRBV7-3 and TRBJ2-1, the complete variable domain is GAGVSQTPSNKVTEKGKYVELRCDPISGHTALYWYRQSLGQGPEFLIYFQGTGAADDSGLPNDRFFAVRPEGSVSTLKIQRTERGDSAVYLCASSPRHSSYNEQFFGPGTRLTVL.

The chain employs TRBV28 and TRBJ2-1, with TRBD2 matching 7 bases. J was trimmed by 7 bases and V by 3 bases; bases with no gene match: 9. Germline assignment: CDR1 MDHEN and CDR2 SYDVKM. The CDR3 consists of 15 residues. CDR3 sequence (DNA): TGTGCCAGCAGTTTGGGAGGGTCAGCCGGGAATGAGCAGTTCTTC. It yields the protein CASSLGGSAGNEQFF.

This clone was observed once. CDR3 DNA sequence: TGTGCCAGCAGCTACAGGGGCCTTAATGAAAAACTGTTTTTT. This codes for CASSYRGLNEKLFF. The V call is TRBV6-5, the J call TRBJ1-4, with 7 bases lining up with TRBD1. V dropped 6 bases and J dropped 4; count of bases not matched to a gene: 5. The germline CDR1 and CDR2 sequences are MNHEY and SVGAGI. The CDR3 covers 14 residues.